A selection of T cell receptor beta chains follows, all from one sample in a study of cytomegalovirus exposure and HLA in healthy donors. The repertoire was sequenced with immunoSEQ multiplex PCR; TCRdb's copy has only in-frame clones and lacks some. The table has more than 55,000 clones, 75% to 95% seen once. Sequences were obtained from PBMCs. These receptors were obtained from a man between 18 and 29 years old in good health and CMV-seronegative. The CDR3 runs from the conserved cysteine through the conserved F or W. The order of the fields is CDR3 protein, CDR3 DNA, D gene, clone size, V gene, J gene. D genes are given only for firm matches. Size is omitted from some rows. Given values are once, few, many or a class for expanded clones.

CASSPQGAREKLFF	TGTGCCAGCAGCCCACAGGGGGCCCGTGAAAAACTGTTTTTT	TRBD1	once	TRBV11-2	TRBJ1-4
CASSQGWAETQYF	TGTGCCAGCAGCCAAGGTTGGGCAGAGACCCAGTACTTC	NA	NA	TRBV14	TRBJ2-5
CARTPGQGEYEQYF	TGTGCCAGAACCCCCGGACAGGGGGAGTACGAGCAGTACTTC	TRBD1	NA	TRBV27	TRBJ2-7
CASSQDSPDTQYF	TGTGCCAGCAGCCAAGATAGCCCGGATACGCAGTATTTT	NA	NA	TRBV4-2	TRBJ2-3
CATSRLSTQYF	TGTGCCACCAGCAGACTAAGCACCCAGTACTTC	NA	NA	TRBV15	TRBJ2-5
CASSRSPESSYEQYF	TGCGCCAGCAGCCGAAGTCCGGAGAGCTCCTACGAGCAGTACTTC	NA	NA	TRBV5-1	TRBJ2-7
CASSPWDSLNTIYF	TGTGCCAGCAGTCCGTGGGACAGTCTGAACACCATATATTTT	TRBD1	NA	TRBV28	TRBJ1-3
CASSGQSTQYF	TGTGCCAGCAGTGGACAGAGTACGCAGTACTTC	NA	NA	TRBV25-1	TRBJ2-7
CASSPPGGVETQYF	TGTGCCAGCTCACCCCCGGGAGGGGTAGAGACCCAGTACTTC	TRBD2	NA	TRBV18	TRBJ2-5
CASGRGEGLNTEAFF	TGTGCCAGCGGGAGAGGGGAGGGTTTGAACACTGAAGCTTTCTTT	NA	NA	TRBV2	TRBJ1-1
CSVREQGNTGELFF	TGCAGCGTTCGCGAGCAGGGGAACACCGGGGAGCTGTTTTTT	NA	NA	TRBV29-1	TRBJ2-2
CASSHVVGRGSNQPQHF	TGTGCCAGCAGCCACGTTGTGGGGCGGGGGAGCAATCAGCCCCAGCATTTT	NA	NA	TRBV28	TRBJ1-5
CASSERETDTQYF	TGCGCCAGCAGTGAGCGGGAGACAGATACGCAGTATTTT	NA	NA	TRBV10-2	TRBJ2-3
CATSIGREYEQFF	TGTGCCACCAGCATTGGACGGGAGTATGAGCAGTTCTTC	NA	NA	TRBV15	TRBJ2-1
CASSSGLAGVGAAKNIQYF	TGTGCCAGCAGCTCCGGACTAGCGGGAGTGGGGGCGGCCAAAAACATTCAGTACTTC	TRBD2	NA	TRBV7-8	TRBJ2-4
CASSVLQGPGGELFF	TGTGCCAGCAGCGTTTTACAGGGCCCGGGCGGGGAGCTGTTTTTT	NA	once	TRBV9	TRBJ2-2
CASSSWTSGGYEQYF	TGCGCCAGCAGCTCATGGACTAGCGGAGGCTACGAGCAGTACTTC	TRBD2	NA	TRBV5-1	TRBJ2-7
CASSPAANYGYTF	TGTGCCAGCTCACCGGCAGCTAACTATGGCTACACCTTC	NA	NA	TRBV18	TRBJ1-2
CASMTGNQPQHF	TGTGCCAGCATGACGGGAAATCAGCCCCAGCATTTT	NA	NA	TRBV28	TRBJ1-5
CASSLAGANTGELFF	TGTGCCAGCAGTTTAGCGGGAGCGAACACCGGGGAGCTGTTTTTT	TRBD2	NA	TRBV28	TRBJ2-2
CASTGSGSGRTQYF	TGTGCCAGCACCGGAAGCGGGAGCGGTCGGACCCAGTACTTC	TRBD2	NA	TRBV6-1	TRBJ2-5
CTSGSWNEQYF	TGTACTAGCGGGAGTTGGAACGAGCAGTACTTC	TRBD2	NA	TRBV6-6	TRBJ2-7
CASSGTGVVGQPQHF	TGTGCCAGCAGTGGGACAGGGGTAGTAGGTCAGCCCCAGCATTTT	TRBD1	NA	TRBV2	TRBJ1-5
CAISVGGGYTF	TGTGCCATCAGTGTAGGAGGTGGCTACACCTTC	NA	NA	TRBV10-3	TRBJ1-2
CASSLFFGSKAFF	TGTGCCAGCAGTTTGTTCTTCGGTTCTAAAGCTTTCTTT	NA	NA	TRBV28	TRBJ1-1
CASSLTGTGRDEQYF	TGTGCCAGCAGCCTGACCGGGACTGGGAGAGACGAGCAGTACTTC	NA	few	TRBV7-9	TRBJ2-7
CASSLDRGKGNEQFF	TGTGCCAGCAGCTTAGACAGGGGGAAGGGTAATGAGCAGTTCTTC	TRBD1	NA	TRBV13	TRBJ2-1
CAWSLAGIGQFF	TGTGCCTGGAGCCTAGCGGGAATCGGGCAGTTCTTC	TRBD2	NA	TRBV30	TRBJ2-1
CASSSIAGGTETQYF	TGTGCCAGCAGTTCCATAGCGGGAGGGACGGAGACCCAGTACTTC	TRBD2	NA	TRBV28	TRBJ2-5
CASSLLGTSGSRVSEQFF	TGTGCCAGCAGCTTGTTAGGGACTAGCGGGAGTAGGGTGAGTGAGCAGTTCTTC	TRBD2	NA	TRBV5-8	TRBJ2-1
CASSEVGSSSYEQYF	TGTGCCAGCAGTGAAGTCGGGTCATCTTCCTACGAGCAGTACTTC	NA	NA	TRBV6-1	TRBJ2-7
CASSLRAGGYYEQYF	TGCGCCAGCAGCTTGCGAGCGGGAGGGTATTACGAGCAGTACTTC	TRBD2	NA	TRBV5-1	TRBJ2-7
CASSLRGYEQYF	TGTGCCAGCAGCTTACGGGGATACGAGCAGTACTTC	NA	NA	TRBV7-2	TRBJ2-7
CASSLWGGTGSLGNTEAFF	TGTGCCAGCAGCTTATGGGGGGGGACAGGCTCCCTCGGGAACACTGAAGCTTTCTTT	TRBD1	NA	TRBV11-2	TRBJ1-1
CASSLLAGEGQYF	TGTGCCAGCAGCTTACTAGCGGGAGAGGGGCAGTACTTC	TRBD2	NA	TRBV11-2	TRBJ2-7
CASSPGTAGNTIYF	TGTGCCAGCAGCCCCGGGACAGCTGGAAACACCATATATTTT	TRBD1	NA	TRBV13	TRBJ1-3
CASSAGQQRDGYTF	TGCGCCAGCAGCGCCGGACAGCAAAGGGATGGCTACACCTTC	NA	NA	TRBV5-1	TRBJ1-2
CASSFDSGTYNEQFF	TGTGCCAGCAGTTTCGATAGCGGAACCTACAATGAGCAGTTCTTC	NA	NA	TRBV28	TRBJ2-1
CASSQIGSLTGELFF	TGTGCCAGTAGTCAAATTGGGAGTTTGACCGGGGAGCTGTTTTTT	NA	NA	TRBV19	TRBJ2-2
CASSLTLGDEQFF	TGTGCCAGCAGTTTAACCCTGGGCGATGAGCAGTTCTTC	NA	NA	TRBV27	TRBJ2-1
CASSSGVAIGGEAFF	TGCGCCAGCAGCTCAGGAGTGGCAATCGGGGGTGAAGCTTTCTTT	NA	once	TRBV5-1	TRBJ1-1
CASSLFPLQETQYF	TGTGCCAGCAGTTTATTCCCACTCCAAGAGACCCAGTACTTC	NA	NA	TRBV27	TRBJ2-5